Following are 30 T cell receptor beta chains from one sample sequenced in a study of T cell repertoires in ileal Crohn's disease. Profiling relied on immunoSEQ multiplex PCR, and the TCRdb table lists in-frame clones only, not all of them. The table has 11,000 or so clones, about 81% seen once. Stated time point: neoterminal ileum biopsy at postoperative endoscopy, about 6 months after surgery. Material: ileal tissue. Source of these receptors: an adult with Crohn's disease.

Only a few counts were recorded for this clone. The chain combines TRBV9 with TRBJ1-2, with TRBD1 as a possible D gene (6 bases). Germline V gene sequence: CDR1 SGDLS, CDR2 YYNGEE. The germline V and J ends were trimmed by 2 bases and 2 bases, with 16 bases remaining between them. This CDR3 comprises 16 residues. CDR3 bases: TGTGCCAGCAGCGTTGACAGGAGCAATCTGAACTATGGCTACACCTTC. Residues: CASSVDRSNLNYGYTF.

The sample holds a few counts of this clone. CDR3 DNA: TGTGCCAGCAGCGTAGTGGGACAGGAGCAGTTCTTC. This sequence encodes CASSVVGQEQFF. The J gene is TRBJ2-1, the V gene TRBV9, with 7 bases matching TRBD1. With 0 bases clipped from V and 10 bases from J, the junction kept 1 base outside the gene matches. CDR3 size: 12 residues. The V gene's germline CDR1 is SGDLS and CDR2 YYNGEE.

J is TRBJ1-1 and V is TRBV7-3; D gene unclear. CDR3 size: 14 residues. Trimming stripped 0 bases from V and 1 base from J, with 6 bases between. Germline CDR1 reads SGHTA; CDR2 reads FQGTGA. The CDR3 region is CASSLTAGNTEAFF. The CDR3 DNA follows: TGTGCCAGCAGCTTAACAGCGGGGAACACTGAAGCTTTCTTT.

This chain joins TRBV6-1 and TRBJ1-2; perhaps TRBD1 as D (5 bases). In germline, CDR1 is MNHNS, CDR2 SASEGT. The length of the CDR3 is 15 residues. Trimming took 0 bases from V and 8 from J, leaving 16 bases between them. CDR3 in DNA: TGTGCCAGCAGTGAAGCGGGGCCAGTTCGGCGAGGCTACACCTTC. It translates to CASSEAGPVRRGYTF.

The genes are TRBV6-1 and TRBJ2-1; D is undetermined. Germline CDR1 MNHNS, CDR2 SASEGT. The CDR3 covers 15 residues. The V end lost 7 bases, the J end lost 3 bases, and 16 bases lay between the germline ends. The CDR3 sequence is CASTILAENYNEQFF. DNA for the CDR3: TGTGCCAGCACAATTCTGGCGGAGAACTACAATGAGCAGTTCTTC.

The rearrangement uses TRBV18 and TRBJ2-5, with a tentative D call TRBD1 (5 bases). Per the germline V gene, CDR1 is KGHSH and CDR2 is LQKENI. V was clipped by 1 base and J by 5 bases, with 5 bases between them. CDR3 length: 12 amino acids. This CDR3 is CASSPQGETQYF. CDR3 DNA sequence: TGTGCCAGCTCACCACAGGGGGAGACCCAGTACTTC.

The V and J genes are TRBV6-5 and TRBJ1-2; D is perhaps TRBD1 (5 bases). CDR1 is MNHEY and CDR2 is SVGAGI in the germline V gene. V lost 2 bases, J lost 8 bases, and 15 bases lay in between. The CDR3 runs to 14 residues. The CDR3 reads CASSYQGGIGGYTF. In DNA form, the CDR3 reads TGTGCCAGCAGTTACCAGGGCGGAATTGGAGGCTACACCTTC.

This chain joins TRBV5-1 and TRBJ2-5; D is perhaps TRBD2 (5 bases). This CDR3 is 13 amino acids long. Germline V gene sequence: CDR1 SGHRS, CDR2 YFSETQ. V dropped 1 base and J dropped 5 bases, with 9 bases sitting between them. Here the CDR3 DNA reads TGCGCCAGCAGCTTGTTCCCGGGGGAGACCCAGTACTTC. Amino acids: CASSLFPGETQYF.

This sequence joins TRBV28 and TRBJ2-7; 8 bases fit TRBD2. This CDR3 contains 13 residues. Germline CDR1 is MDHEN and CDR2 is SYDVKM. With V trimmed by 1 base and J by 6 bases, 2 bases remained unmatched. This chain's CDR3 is CASSLFLAGEQYF. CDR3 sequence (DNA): TGTGCCAGCAGTTTATTTCTAGCGGGCGAGCAGTACTTC. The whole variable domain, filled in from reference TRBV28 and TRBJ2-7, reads DVKVTQSSRYLVKRTGEKVFLECVQDMDHENMFWYRQDPGLGLRLIYFSYDVKMKEKGDIPEGYSVSREKKERFSLILESASTNQTSMYLCASSLFLAGEQYFGPGTRLTVT.

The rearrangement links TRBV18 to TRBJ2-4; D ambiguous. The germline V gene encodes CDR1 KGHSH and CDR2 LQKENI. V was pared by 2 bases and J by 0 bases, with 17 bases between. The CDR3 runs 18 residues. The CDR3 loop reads CASSPTEQTILAKNIQYF. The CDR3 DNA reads TGTGCCAGCTCACCAACGGAACAGACGATACTAGCCAAAAACATTCAGTACTTC.

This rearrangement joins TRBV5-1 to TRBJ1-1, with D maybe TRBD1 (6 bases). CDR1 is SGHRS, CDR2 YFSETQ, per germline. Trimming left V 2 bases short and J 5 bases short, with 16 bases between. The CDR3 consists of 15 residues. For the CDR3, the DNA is TGCGCCAGCAGCTTTATACATTCCCAGGGGACTGAAGCTTTCTTT. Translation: CASSFIHSQGTEAFF.

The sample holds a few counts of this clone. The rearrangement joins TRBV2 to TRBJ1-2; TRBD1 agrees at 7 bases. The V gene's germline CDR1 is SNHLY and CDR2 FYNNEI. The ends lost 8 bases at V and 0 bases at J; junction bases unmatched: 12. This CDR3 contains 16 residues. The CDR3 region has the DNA TGTGCCAGCGGGGCCTCGGGACAGATGACTAACTATGGCTACACCTTC. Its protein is CASGASGQMTNYGYTF.

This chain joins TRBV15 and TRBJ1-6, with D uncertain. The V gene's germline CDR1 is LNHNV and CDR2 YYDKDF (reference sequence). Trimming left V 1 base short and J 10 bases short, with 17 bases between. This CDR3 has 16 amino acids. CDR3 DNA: TGTGCCACCAGCAGAGGACTGACTTCTACACAATCACCCCTCCACTTT. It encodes CATSRGLTSTQSPLHF.

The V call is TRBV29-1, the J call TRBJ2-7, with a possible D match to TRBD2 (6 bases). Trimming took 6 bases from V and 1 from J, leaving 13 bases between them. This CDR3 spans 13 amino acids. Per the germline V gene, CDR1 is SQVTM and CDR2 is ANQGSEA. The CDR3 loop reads CSVAAGLSYEQYF. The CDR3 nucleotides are TGCAGCGTCGCTGCGGGATTGTCCTACGAGCAGTACTTC.

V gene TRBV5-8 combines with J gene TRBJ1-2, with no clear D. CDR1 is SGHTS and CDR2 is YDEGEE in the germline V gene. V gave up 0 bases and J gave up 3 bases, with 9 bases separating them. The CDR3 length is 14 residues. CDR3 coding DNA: TGTGCCAGCAGCTTGGGAGGGCTTGACTATGGCTACACCTTC. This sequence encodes CASSLGGLDYGYTF.

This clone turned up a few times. The CDR3 DNA is TGTGCCAGCAGCTCATCCGGGACAGGGAGGATAACTGAAGCTTTCTTT. This codes for CASSSSGTGRITEAFF. The chain joins TRBV5-6 to TRBJ1-1, with 9 bases fitting TRBD1. The length of the CDR3 is 16 residues. The V gene end was trimmed by 3 bases and the J gene end by 5 bases; junction bases not matched to a gene: 11. Germline CDR1 reads SGHDT; CDR2 reads YYEEEE.

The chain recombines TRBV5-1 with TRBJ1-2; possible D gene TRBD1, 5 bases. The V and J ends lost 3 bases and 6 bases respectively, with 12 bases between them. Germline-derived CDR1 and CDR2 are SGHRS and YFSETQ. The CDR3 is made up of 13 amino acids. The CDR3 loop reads CASSSQDWDGYTF. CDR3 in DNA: TGCGCCAGCAGCTCACAGGATTGGGATGGCTACACCTTC.

The CDR3 here is CAISDGGRGRSQHF. DNA of the CDR3: TGTGCCATCAGTGACGGAGGGAGAGGGAGGTCCCAGCATTTT. This chain joins TRBV10-3 and TRBJ1-5; D is ambiguous. The ends were cut back, 3 bases at V and 11 bases at J, with 17 bases in the middle. CDR1 and CDR2 (germline): ENHRY, SYGVKD. The CDR3 runs to 14 residues.

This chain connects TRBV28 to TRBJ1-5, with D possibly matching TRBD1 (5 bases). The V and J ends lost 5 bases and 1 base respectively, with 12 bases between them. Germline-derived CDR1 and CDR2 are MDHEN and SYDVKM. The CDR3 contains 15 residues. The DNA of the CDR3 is TGTGCCAGCAGTCGGCGGGGGAGAAGCAATCAGCCCCAGCATTTT. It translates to CASSRRGRSNQPQHF.

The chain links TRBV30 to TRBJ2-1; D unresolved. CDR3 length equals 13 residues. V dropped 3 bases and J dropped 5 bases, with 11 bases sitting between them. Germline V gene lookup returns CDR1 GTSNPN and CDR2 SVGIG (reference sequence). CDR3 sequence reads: CAWSHDLHNEQFF. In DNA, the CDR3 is TGTGCCTGGAGCCACGACTTGCACAATGAGCAGTTCTTC.

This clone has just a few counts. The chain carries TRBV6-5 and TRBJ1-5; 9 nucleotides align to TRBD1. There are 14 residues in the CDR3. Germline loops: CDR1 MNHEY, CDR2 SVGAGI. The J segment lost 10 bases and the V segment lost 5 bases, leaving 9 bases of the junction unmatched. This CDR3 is CASSAGQGTYPQHF. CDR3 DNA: TGTGCCAGCAGTGCGGGACAGGGTACCTACCCCCAGCATTTT.

CDR3 DNA sequence: TGTGCCAGCTTTGGTCTCGGGGGGGGGCACCATGAGCAGTTCTTC. Residues: CASFGLGGGHHEQFF. This sequence joins TRBV6-4 and TRBJ2-1, with 8 bases that match TRBD2. The germline V gene encodes CDR1 MRHNA and CDR2 SNTAGT. V trimming: 8 bases; J trimming: 8 bases; junction bases outside the gene matches: 14. The CDR3 length is 15 residues.

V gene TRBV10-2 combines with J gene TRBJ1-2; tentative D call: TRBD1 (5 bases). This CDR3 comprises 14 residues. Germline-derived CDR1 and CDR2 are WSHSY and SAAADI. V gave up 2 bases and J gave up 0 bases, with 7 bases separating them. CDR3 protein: CASSEDSANYGYTF. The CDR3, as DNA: TGCGCCAGCAGTGAGGACAGCGCTAACTATGGCTACACCTTC.

The CDR3 reads CASSEGGLYGYTF. CDR3 bases: TGTGCCAGCAGTGAAGGAGGGCTCTATGGCTACACCTTC. The chain couples TRBV2 to TRBJ1-2; D unclear. There are 13 residues in the CDR3. Trimming pared 1 base from V and 4 bases from J, leaving 7 bases between. The germline gives CDR1 SNHLY, CDR2 FYNNEI.

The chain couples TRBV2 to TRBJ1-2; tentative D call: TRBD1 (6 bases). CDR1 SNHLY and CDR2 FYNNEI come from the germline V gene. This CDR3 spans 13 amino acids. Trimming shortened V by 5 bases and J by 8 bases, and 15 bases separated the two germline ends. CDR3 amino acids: CASSSSGVVGYTF. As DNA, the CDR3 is TGTGCCAGCAGTTCTTCAGGGGTTGTGGGCTACACCTTC. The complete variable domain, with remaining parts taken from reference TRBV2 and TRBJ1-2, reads EPEVTQTPSHQVTQMGQEVILRCVPISNHLYFYWYRQILGQKVEFLVSFYNNEISEKSEIFDDQFSVERPDGSNFTLKIRSTKLEDSAMYFCASSSSGVVGYTFGSGTRLTVV.

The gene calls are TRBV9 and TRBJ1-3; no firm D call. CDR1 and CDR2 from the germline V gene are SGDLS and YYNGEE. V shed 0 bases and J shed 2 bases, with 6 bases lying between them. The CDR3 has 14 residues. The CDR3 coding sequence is TGTGCCAGCAGCGTAGCGAGGGCTGGAAACACCATATATTTT. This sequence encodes CASSVARAGNTIYF.

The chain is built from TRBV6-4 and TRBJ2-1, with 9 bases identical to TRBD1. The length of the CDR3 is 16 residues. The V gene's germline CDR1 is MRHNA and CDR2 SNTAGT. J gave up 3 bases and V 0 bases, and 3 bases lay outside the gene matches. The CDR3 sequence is CASSDSRTGDYNEQFF. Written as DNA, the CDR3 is TGTGCCAGCAGTGACTCCAGGACAGGGGACTACAATGAGCAGTTCTTC.

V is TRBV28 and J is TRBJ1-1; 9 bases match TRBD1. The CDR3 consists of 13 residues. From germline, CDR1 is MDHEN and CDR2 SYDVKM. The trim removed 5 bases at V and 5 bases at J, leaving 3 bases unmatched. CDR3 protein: CASSPGQGTEAFF. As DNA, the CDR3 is TGTGCCAGCAGTCCCGGACAGGGGACTGAAGCTTTCTTT.

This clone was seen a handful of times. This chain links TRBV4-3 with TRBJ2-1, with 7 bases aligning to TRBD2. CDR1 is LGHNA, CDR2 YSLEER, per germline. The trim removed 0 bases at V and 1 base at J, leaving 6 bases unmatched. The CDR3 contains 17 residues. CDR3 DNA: TGCGCCAGCAGCCAAGATCAGAGCGGGGCTTCCTACAATGAGCAGTTCTTC. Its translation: CASSQDQSGASYNEQFF.

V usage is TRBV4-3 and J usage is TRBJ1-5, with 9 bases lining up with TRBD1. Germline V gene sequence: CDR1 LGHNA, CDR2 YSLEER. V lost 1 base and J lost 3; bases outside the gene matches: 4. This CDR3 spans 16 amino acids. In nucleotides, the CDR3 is TGCGCCAGCAGCCAAGCAACAGGGGGCCCCAATCAGCCCCAGCATTTT. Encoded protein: CASSQATGGPNQPQHF.